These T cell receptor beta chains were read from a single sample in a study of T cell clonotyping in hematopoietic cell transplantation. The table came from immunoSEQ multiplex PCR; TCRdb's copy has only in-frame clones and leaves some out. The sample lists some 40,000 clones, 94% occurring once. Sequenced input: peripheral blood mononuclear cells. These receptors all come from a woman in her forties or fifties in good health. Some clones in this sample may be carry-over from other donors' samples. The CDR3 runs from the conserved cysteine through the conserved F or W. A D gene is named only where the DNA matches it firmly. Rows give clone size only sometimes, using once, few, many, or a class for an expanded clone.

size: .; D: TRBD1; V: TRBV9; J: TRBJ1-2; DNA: TGTGCCAGCAGCGTTGGGACAGGGGTTGACTATGGCTACACCTTC; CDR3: CASSVGTGVDYGYTF
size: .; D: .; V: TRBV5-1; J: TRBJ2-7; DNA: TGCGCCAGCAGCTTGAACTCCCGGGCCTCAGCCTACGAGCAGTACTTC; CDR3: CASSLNSRASAYEQYF
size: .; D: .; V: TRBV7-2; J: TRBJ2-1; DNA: TGTGCCAGCAGCTTAGACGGGATAAGCTCCTACAATGAGCAGTTCTTC; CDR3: CASSLDGISSYNEQFF
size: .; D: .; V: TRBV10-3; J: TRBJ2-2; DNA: TGTGCCATCAGTGAGTCTGAGGCCGGGGAGCTGTTTTTT; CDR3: CAISESEAGELFF
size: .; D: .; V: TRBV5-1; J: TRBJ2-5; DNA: TGCGCCAGCAGCCTCTCCCTCCCAGAGACCCAGTACTTC; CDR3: CASSLSLPETQYF
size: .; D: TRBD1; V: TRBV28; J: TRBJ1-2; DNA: TGTGCCAGCAGTTCCCCGGACAGGGCAACCTATGGCTACACCTTC; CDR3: CASSSPDRATYGYTF
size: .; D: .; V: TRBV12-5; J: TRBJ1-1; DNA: TGTGCTAGTGGTATAATACAGGGAAAAGCTTTCTTT; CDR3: CASGIIQGKAFF
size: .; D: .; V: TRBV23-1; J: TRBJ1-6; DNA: TGCGCCAACCCTGCACAGGGATTGGGTTCACCCCTCCACTTT; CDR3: CANPAQGLGSPLHF
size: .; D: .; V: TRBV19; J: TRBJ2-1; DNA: TGTGCCAGTAGTCCCCGTCCCGACGGTATGTGGAATGAGCAGTTCTTC; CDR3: CASSPRPDGMWNEQFF
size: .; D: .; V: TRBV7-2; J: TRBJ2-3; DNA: TGTGCCAGCAGCACCCCTGGAATGGGAGCTAGCACAGGGACGCAGTATTTT; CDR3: CASSTPGMGASTGTQYF
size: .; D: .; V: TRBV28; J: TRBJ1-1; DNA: TGTGCCAGCAGTCGTTGGGGGAACACTGAAGCTTTCTTT; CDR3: CASSRWGNTEAFF
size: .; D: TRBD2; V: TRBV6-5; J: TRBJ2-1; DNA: TGTGCCACAAAGAGGCCTAGCGGCAATGAGCAGTTCTTC; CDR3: CATKRPSGNEQFF
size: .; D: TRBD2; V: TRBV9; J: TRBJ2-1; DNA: TGTGCCAGCAGCGCCAGGACTAGCGGGGGTCAAATGGTCCGTAAAAATGAGCAGTTCTTC; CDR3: CASSARTSGGQMVRKNEQFF
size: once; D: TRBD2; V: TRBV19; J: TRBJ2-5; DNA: TGTGCCAGTAGGGCGGGGGGGCCGGTGGAGACCCAGTACTTC; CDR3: CASRAGGPVETQYF
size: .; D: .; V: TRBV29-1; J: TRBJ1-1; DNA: TGCAGCGCCGGGACATCCGGGAACACTGAAGCTTTCTTT; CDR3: CSAGTSGNTEAFF
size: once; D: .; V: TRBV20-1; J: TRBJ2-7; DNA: TGCAGTGCCGACGGCTCCTACGAGCAGTACTTC; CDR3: CSADGSYEQYF
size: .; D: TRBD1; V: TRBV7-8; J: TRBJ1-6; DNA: TGTGCCAGCAGCCCTAAGAGCAAGACAGGGGGGAATTCACCCCTCCACTTT; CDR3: CASSPKSKTGGNSPLHF
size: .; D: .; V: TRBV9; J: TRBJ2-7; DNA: TGTGCCAGCAGCGTAGGTCTCGGGGACGAGCAGTACTTC; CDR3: CASSVGLGDEQYF
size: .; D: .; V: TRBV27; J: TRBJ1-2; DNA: TGTGCCAGCAGTTCTTGGACAGAATCTAAGCCTGGCTACACCTTC; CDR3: CASSSWTESKPGYTF
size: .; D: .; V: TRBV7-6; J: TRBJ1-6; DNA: TGTGCCAGCAGTCCCATTGGGGGCACGAATTCACCCCTCCACTTT; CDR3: CASSPIGGTNSPLHF
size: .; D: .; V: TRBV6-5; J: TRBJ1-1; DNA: TGTGCCAGCAGACGCGCGGGGGCCCGCACTGAAGCTTTCTTT; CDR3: CASRRAGARTEAFF
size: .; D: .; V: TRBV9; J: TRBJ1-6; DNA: TGTGCCAGCAGCTTCCGTGGAGGGGATTCACCCCTCCACTTT; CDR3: CASSFRGGDSPLHF
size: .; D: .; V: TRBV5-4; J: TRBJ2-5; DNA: TGTGCCAGCAGTTATAACGTGGGCGGTGGAGAGACCCAGTACTTC; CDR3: CASSYNVGGGETQYF
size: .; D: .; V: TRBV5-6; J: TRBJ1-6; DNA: TGTGCCAGCAGCGGGGACCGAGATAATTCACCCCTCCACTTT; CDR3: CASSGDRDNSPLHF
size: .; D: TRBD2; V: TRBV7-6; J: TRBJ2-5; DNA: TGTGCCAGCAGCCCGCGGGGGGGCAAAGAGACCCAGTACTTC; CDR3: CASSPRGGKETQYF
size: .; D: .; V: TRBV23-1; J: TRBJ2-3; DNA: TGCGCCAGCAGTCAATCCGGCCCGGGCCCGCTGGCGCCAGATACGCAGTATTTT; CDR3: CASSQSGPGPLAPDTQYF
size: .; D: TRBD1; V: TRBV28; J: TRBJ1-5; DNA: TGTGCCAGCACCGGGGGACAGGGCTTCGGTCAGCCCCAGCATTTT; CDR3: CASTGGQGFGQPQHF
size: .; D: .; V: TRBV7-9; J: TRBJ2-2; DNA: TGTGCCAGCAGCCCCCCTGGGTCAGGAAACACCGGGGAGCTGTTTTTT; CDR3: CASSPPGSGNTGELFF
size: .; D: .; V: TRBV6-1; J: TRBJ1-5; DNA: TGTGCCAGCAGTGTCCAGGACTGGGGTCAGCCCCAGCATTTT; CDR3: CASSVQDWGQPQHF
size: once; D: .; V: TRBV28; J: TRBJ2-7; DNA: TGTGCCAGCAGTTCTGGGACCTTAGGCTCCTACGAGCAGTACTTC; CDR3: CASSSGTLGSYEQYF
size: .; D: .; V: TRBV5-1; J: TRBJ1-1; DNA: TGCGCCAGCAGCTTACAACTGAACACTGAAGCTTTCTTT; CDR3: CASSLQLNTEAFF
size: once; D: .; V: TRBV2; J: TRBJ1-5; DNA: TGTGCCAGCAGCTTACGGGCGGGAAGCAATCAGCCCCAGCATTTT; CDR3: CASSLRAGSNQPQHF
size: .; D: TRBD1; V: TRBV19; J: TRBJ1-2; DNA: TGTGCCAGTAGTAGAAGGACAGGGGGCTTGATAAACTATGGCTACACCTTC; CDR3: CASSRRTGGLINYGYTF
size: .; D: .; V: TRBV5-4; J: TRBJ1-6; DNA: TGTGCCAGCAGCCCCGGGTCGGTAAATTCACCCCTCCACTTT; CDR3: CASSPGSVNSPLHF
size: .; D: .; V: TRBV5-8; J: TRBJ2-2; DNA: TGTGCCAGCAGCCCGGGCGTGGAGGGGGTTAACACCGGGGAGCTGTTTTTT; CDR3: CASSPGVEGVNTGELFF
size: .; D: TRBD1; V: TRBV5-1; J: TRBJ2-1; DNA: TGCGCCAGCAGCTACCGCCGAGGACAGGGGGGAAATGAGCAGTTCTTC; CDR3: CASSYRRGQGGNEQFF
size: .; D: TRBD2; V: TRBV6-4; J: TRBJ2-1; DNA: TGTGCCACGCGACTAGCGGGGGACCACAATGAGCAGTTCTTC; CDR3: CATRLAGDHNEQFF
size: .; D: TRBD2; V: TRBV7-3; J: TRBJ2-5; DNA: TGTGCCAGCAGCGCCATAGCGGGGGGGCCTCCAGAGACCCAGTACTTC; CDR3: CASSAIAGGPPETQYF
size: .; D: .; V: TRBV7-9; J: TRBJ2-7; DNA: TGTGCCAGCAGCCAGCAGACAGCGTACGAGCAGTACTTC; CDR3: CASSQQTAYEQYF
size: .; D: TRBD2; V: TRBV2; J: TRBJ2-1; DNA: TGTGCCAGCGGGGAAGTAGCGGGCTACAATGAGCAGTTCTTC; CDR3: CASGEVAGYNEQFF